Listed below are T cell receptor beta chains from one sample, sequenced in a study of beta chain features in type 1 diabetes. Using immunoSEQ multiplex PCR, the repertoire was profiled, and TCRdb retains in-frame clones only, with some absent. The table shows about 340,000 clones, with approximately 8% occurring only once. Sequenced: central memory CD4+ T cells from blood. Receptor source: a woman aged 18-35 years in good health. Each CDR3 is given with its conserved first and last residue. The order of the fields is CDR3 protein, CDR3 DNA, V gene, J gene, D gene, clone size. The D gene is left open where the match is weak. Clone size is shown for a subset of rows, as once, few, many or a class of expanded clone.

CDR3: CASSQDHQGGRGLFF; DNA: TGTGCCAGCAGCCAAGATCATCAGGGAGGGAGAGGGCTGTTTTTT; V: TRBV4-2; J: TRBJ1-4; D: NA; size: NA
CDR3: CASSLRPTGTDTQYF; DNA: TGTGCCAGCAGCTTGCGTCCCACTGGTACAGATACGCAGTATTTT; V: TRBV9; J: TRBJ2-3; D: NA; size: NA
CDR3: CASSLGSGGQETQYF; DNA: TGTGCCAGCAGCTTAGGTTCAGGGGGTCAAGAGACCCAGTACTTC; V: TRBV7-9; J: TRBJ2-5; D: TRBD1; size: many
CDR3: CASSQSDYGYTF; DNA: TGTGCCAGCAGCCAGTCAGACTATGGCTACACCTTC; V: TRBV4-2; J: TRBJ1-2; D: NA; size: few
CDR3: CAIAEGQQETQYF; DNA: TGTGCCATCGCAGAGGGACAGCAAGAGACCCAGTACTTC; V: TRBV10-3; J: TRBJ2-5; D: TRBD1; size: few
CDR3: CASRSGTGGGGYTF; DNA: TGCGCCAGCCGATCCGGTACAGGCGGGGGTGGCTACACCTTC; V: TRBV5-1; J: TRBJ1-2; D: NA; size: NA
CDR3: CATRPGQGFEQYF; DNA: TGTGCCACCAGACCGGGACAGGGCTTCGAGCAGTACTTC; V: TRBV10-3; J: TRBJ2-7; D: TRBD1; size: NA
CDR3: CASSGRADTQYF; DNA: TGTGCCAGTAGCGGGAGGGCAGATACGCAGTATTTT; V: TRBV10-3; J: TRBJ2-3; D: TRBD2; size: few
CDR3: CASSPPSGGGTQYF; DNA: TGTGCCAGCTCACCTCCCTCAGGTGGCGGGACCCAGTACTTC; V: TRBV18; J: TRBJ2-5; D: NA; size: few
CDR3: CASSRTGSTITGELFF; DNA: TGTGCCAGCAGCCGCACAGGGTCAACTATCACCGGGGAGCTGTTTTTT; V: TRBV7-2; J: TRBJ2-2; D: NA; size: many
CDR3: CASSPGTNQPQHF; DNA: TGTGCCAGCAGCCCAGGGACCAATCAGCCCCAGCATTTT; V: TRBV7-6; J: TRBJ1-5; D: NA; size: NA
CDR3: CASSVTGAGANVLTF; DNA: TGTGCCAGCAGCGTGACAGGGGCTGGGGCCAACGTCCTGACTTTC; V: TRBV2; J: TRBJ2-6; D: TRBD1; size: NA
CDR3: CASSVGSGGYNEQFF; DNA: TGTGCCAGCAGCGTAGGAAGCGGGGGCTACAATGAGCAGTTCTTC; V: TRBV9; J: TRBJ2-1; D: TRBD2; size: few
CDR3: CASSSTLAGVRYNEQFF; DNA: TGTGCCAGCAGCTCCACGCTAGCGGGAGTTCGGTACAATGAGCAGTTCTTC; V: TRBV13; J: TRBJ2-1; D: TRBD2; size: many
CDR3: CASSKALQGENTEAFF; DNA: TGTGCCAGCAGCAAAGCTCTCCAGGGGGAGAACACTGAAGCTTTCTTT; V: TRBV21-1; J: TRBJ1-1; D: NA; size: many
CDR3: CASAGSRQPQHF; DNA: TGTGCCAGCGCAGGGTCTAGACAGCCCCAGCATTTT; V: TRBV2; J: TRBJ1-5; D: NA; size: few
CDR3: CASSFESGAETQYF; DNA: TGCGCCAGCAGCTTCGAATCGGGGGCAGAGACCCAGTACTTC; V: TRBV5-1; J: TRBJ2-5; D: NA; size: few
CDR3: CTSGSGNEQFF; DNA: TGCACTAGCGGGAGTGGCAATGAGCAGTTCTTC; V: TRBV20-1; J: TRBJ2-1; D: TRBD2; size: NA
CDR3: CASSLVGREALNEQFF; DNA: TGTGCCAGCAGCTTAGTAGGGCGGGAGGCCCTCAATGAGCAGTTCTTC; V: TRBV7-8; J: TRBJ2-1; D: TRBD2; size: few
CDR3: CASSLGGQRRAGANVLTF; DNA: TGTGCCAGCAGCTTGGGGGGACAGCGTAGAGCTGGGGCCAACGTCCTGACTTTC; V: TRBV5-4; J: TRBJ2-6; D: TRBD1; size: NA
CDR3: CASSETGVGEQYF; DNA: TGTGCCAGCAGCGAGACAGGGGTGGGCGAGCAGTACTTC; V: TRBV7-9; J: TRBJ2-7; D: TRBD1; size: many
CDR3: CASSGEGAISSYNEQFF; DNA: TGTGCCAGCAGTGGGGAAGGAGCCATCTCGTCCTACAATGAGCAGTTCTTC; V: TRBV25-1; J: TRBJ2-1; D: NA; size: many
CDR3: CASRTDRGRGAKNIQYF; DNA: TGTGCCAGCAGAACAGACAGGGGGCGAGGAGCCAAAAACATTCAGTACTTC; V: TRBV28; J: TRBJ2-4; D: TRBD1; size: many
CDR3: CASSPTGGPYEQYF; DNA: TGTGCCAGCTCACCCACAGGGGGCCCCTACGAGCAGTACTTC; V: TRBV18; J: TRBJ2-7; D: TRBD1; size: NA
CDR3: CASSLITQGTGELFF; DNA: TGCGCCAGCAGCTTGATCACCCAGGGGACCGGGGAGCTGTTTTTT; V: TRBV5-1; J: TRBJ2-2; D: NA; size: NA